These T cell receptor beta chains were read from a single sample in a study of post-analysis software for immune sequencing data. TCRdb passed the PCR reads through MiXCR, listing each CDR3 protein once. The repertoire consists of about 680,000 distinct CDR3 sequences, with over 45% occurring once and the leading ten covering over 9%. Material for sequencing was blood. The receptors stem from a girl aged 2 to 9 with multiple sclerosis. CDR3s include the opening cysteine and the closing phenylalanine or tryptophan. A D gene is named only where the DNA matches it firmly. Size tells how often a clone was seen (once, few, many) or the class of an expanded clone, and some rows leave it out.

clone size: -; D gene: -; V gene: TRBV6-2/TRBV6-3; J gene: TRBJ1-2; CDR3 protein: CASSSPVVNYGYTF; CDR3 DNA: TGTGCCAGCAGTTCCCCAGTCGTTAACTATGGCTACACCTTC
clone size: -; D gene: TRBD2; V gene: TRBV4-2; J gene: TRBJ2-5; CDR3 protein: CASSQGLGRETLMGQRETQYF; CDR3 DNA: TGTGCCAGCAGCCAAGGGCTCGGGCGGGAGACTTTGATGGGTCAGAGAGAGACCCAGTACTTC
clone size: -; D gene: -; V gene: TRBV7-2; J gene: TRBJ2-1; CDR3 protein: CASSLVGTGGSEQFF; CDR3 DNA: TGTGCCAGCAGCTTAGTGGGGACAGGCGGGAGTGAGCAGTTCTTC
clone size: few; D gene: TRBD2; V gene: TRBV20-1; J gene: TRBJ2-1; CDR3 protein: CSAPSGGSGNEQFF; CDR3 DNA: TGCAGTGCTCCAAGCGGGGGTAGTGGCAATGAGCAGTTCTTC
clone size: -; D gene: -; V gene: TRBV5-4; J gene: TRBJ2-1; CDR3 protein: CASSLPQDNEQFF; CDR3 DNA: TGTGCCAGCAGCTTGCCCCAGGACAATGAGCAGTTCTTC
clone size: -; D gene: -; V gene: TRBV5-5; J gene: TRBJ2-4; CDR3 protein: CASSRRPLGDIQYF; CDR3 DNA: TGTGCCAGCAGCCGACGACCCCTCGGGGACATTCAGTACTTC
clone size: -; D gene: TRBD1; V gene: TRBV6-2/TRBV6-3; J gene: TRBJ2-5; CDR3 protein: CASSSTDRGRSGQYF; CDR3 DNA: TGTGCCAGCAGTTCCACGGACAGGGGGCGTTCGGGACAGTACTTC
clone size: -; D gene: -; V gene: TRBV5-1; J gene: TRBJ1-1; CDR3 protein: CASSPRSDMGTEAFF; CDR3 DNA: TGCGCCAGCAGCCCAAGATCAGACATGGGGACTGAAGCTTTCTTT
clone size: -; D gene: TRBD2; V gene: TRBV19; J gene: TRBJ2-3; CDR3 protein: CASTPRGEVGDTQYF; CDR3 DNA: TGTGCCAGTACTCCCCGGGGGGAGGTCGGAGATACGCAGTATTTT
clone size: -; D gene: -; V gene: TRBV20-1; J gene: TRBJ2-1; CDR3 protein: CSARLSRASNEQFF; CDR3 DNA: TGCAGTGCTAGACTCTCCCGGGCCTCCAATGAGCAGTTCTTC
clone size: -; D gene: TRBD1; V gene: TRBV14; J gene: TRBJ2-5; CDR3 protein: CASSQRTGAGGTQYF; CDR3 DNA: TGTGCCAGCAGCCAAAGGACAGGGGCTGGGGGGACCCAGTACTTC
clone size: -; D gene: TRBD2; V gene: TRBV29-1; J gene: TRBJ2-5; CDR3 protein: CSSSRGGEETQYF; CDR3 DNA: TGCAGCTCATCCCGGGGGGGAGAGGAGACCCAGTACTTC
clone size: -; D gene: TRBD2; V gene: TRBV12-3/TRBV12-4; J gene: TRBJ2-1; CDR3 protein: CASGSSGRQNNEQFF; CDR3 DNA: TGTGCCAGCGGGAGTAGCGGGAGACAAAACAATGAGCAGTTCTTC
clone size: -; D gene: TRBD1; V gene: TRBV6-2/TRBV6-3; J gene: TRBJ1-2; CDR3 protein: CASSYETGERYGYTF; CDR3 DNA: TGTGCCAGCAGTTACGAGACAGGGGAGCGCTATGGCTACACCTTC
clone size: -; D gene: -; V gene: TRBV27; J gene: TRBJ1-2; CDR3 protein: CASSLLGPSRANYGYTF; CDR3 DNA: TGTGCCAGCAGTTTACTGGGGCCATCCCGGGCTAACTATGGCTACACCTTC
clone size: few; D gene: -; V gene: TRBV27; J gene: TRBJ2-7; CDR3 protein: CASSSVKEESHEQYF; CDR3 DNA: TGTGCCAGCAGTTCCGTCAAGGAGGAGAGCCACGAGCAGTACTTC
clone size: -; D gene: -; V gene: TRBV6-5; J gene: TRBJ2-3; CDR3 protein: CASSYAEGRDTQYF; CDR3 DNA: TGTGCCAGCAGTTATGCGGAGGGGAGAGATACGCAGTATTTT
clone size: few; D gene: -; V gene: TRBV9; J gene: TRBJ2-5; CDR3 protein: CASSVAGAPETQYF; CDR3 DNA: TGTGCCAGCAGCGTAGCGGGAGCACCGGAGACCCAGTACTTC
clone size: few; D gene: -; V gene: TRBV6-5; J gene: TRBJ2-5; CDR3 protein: CASGERRGGETQYF; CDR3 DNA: TGTGCCAGCGGTGAACGCAGGGGTGGCGAGACCCAGTACTTC
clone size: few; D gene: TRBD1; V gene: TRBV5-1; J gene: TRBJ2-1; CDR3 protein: CASLLYRGVDYNEQFF; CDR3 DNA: TGCGCCAGCCTGCTATACAGGGGGGTAGACTACAATGAGCAGTTCTTC
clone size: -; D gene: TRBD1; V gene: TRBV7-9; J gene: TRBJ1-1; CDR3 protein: CASSQQGADTEAFF; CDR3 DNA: TGTGCCAGCAGCCAACAGGGGGCTGACACTGAAGCTTTCTTT
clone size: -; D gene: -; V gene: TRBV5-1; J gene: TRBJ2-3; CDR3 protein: CASSLWVTDAQYF; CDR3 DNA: TGCGCCAGCAGCTTGTGGGTCACAGATGCGCAGTATTTT
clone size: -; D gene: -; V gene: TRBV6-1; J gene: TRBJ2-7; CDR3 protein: CASSEGRAWASYEQYF; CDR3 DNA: TGTGCCAGCAGTGAAGGAAGGGCATGGGCTTCCTACGAGCAGTACTTC
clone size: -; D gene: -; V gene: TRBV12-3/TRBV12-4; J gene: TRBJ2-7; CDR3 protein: CASRGYNEQYF; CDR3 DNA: TGTGCCAGCCGGGGCTACAATGAGCAGTACTTC
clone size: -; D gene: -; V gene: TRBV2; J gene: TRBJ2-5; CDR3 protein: CASRDSKRGTQYF; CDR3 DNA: TGTGCCAGCAGGGACTCGAAAAGGGGGACCCAGTACTTC
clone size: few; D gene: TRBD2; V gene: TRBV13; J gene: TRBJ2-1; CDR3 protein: CASSGLAGDLSYNKQFF; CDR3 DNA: TGTGCCAGCAGCGGTCTAGCGGGTGACCTCTCCTACAATAAGCAGTTCTTC
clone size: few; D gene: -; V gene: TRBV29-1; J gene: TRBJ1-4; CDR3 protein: CSVMQEPDEKLFF; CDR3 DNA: TGCAGCGTTATGCAGGAGCCCGATGAAAAACTGTTTTTT
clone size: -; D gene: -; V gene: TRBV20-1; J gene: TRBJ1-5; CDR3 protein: CSARPPGDSNQLQHF; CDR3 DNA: TGCAGTGCTAGGCCCCCAGGGGATAGCAATCAGCTCCAGCATTTT
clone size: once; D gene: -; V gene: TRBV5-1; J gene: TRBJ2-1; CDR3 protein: CASQATPTHNEQFF; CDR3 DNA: TGCGCCAGCCAGGCGACCCCAACCCACAATGAGCAGTTCTTC
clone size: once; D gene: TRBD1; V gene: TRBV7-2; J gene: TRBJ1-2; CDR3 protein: CASSSGTGQVYGYTF; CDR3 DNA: TGTGCCAGCAGCTCGGGGACAGGGCAAGTCTATGGCTACACCTTC
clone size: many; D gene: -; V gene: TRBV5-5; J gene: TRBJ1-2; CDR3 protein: CASSLDGGYTF; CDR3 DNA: TGTGCCAGCAGCTTGGATGGTGGCTACACCTTC
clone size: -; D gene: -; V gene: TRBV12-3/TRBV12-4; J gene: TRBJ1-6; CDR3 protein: CASSFGRGNSPLHF; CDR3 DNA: TGTGCCAGCAGTTTCGGACGAGGGAATTCACCCCTCCACTTT
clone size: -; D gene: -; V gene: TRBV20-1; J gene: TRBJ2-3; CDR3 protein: CSARDASGSTDTQYF; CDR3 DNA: TGCAGTGCTAGAGATGCGAGCGGGAGCACAGATACGCAGTATTTT
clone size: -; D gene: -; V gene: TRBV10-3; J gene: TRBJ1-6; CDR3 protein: CAISKDSAWDSPLHF; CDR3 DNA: TGTGCCATCAGTAAGGACAGCGCCTGGGATTCACCCCTCCACTTT
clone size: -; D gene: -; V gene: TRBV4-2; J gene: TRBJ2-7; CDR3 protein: CASSQEAKSYEQYF; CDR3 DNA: TGTGCCAGCAGCCAAGAAGCCAAGTCCTACGAGCAGTACTTC
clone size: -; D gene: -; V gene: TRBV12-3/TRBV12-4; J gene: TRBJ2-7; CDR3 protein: CASSSRPPSYEQYF; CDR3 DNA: TGTGCCAGCAGCTCAAGGCCCCCCTCCTACGAGCAGTACTTC
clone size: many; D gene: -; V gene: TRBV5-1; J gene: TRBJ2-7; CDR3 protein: CASSLGGVEQYF; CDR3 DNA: TGCGCCAGCAGCTTGGGAGGGGTCGAGCAGTACTTC
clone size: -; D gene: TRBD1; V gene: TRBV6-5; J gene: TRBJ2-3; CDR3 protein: CASSYSYGTGGADTQYF; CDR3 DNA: TGTGCCAGCAGTTACTCGTACGGGACAGGGGGCGCCGATACGCAGTATTTT
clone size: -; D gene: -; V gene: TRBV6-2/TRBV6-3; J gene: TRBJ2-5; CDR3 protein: CASSLWRGPYFQETQYF; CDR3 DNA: TGTGCCAGCAGTCTTTGGCGGGGGCCCTACTTCCAAGAGACCCAGTACTTC
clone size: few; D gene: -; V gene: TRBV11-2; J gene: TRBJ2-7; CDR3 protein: CASGSQATGKHYEQYF; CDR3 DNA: TGTGCCAGCGGCTCCCAGGCAACAGGGAAACACTACGAGCAGTACTTC
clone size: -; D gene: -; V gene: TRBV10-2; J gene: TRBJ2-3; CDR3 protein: CASSDFGVGTDTQYF; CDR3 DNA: TGCGCCAGCAGTGACTTCGGGGTGGGGACAGATACGCAGTATTTT
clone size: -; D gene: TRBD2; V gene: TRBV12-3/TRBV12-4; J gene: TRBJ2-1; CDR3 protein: CASSSSGRSYEQFF; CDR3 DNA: TGTGCCAGCAGTTCTAGCGGGAGAAGCTATGAGCAGTTCTTC
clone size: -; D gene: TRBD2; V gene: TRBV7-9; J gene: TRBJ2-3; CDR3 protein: CASTPDASGGADTQYF; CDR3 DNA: TGTGCCAGCACCCCAGATGCTAGCGGGGGGGCAGATACGCAGTATTTT
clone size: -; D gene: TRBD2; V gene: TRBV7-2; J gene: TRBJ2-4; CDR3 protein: CASSLGTLGGDIQYF; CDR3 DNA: TGTGCCAGCAGCTTGGGGACACTCGGGGGGGACATTCAGTACTTC
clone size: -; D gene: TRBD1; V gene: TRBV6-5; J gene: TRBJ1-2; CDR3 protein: CASSYLGQGNHNYGYTF; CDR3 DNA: TGTGCCAGCAGTTACCTCGGACAGGGCAATCACAACTATGGCTACACCTTC
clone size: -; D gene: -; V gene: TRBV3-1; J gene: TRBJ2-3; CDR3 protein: CASMGSDTQYF; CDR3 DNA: TGTGCCAGTATGGGATCAGATACGCAGTATTTT
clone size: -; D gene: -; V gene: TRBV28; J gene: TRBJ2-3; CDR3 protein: CASTQRVRGRADTQYF; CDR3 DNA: TGTGCCAGCACCCAAAGGGTTCGGGGGCGGGCAGATACGCAGTATTTT
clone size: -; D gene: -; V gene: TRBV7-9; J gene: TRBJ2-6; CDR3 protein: CASSATATF; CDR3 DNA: TGTGCCAGCAGCGCCACCGCGACTTTC
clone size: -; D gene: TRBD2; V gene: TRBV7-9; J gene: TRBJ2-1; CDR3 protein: CASSPTSAPYNEQFF; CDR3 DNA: TGTGCCAGCAGCCCCACTAGCGCACCTTACAATGAGCAGTTCTTC
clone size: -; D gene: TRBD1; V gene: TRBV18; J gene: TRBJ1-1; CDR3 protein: CASSPGTGDANTEAFF; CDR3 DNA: TGTGCCAGCTCACCAGGGACAGGGGATGCGAACACTGAAGCTTTCTTT
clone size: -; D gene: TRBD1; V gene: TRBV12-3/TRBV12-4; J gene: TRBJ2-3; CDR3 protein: CASRQGAGTDTQYF; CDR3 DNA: TGTGCCAGCAGGCAGGGGGCTGGTACAGATACGCAGTATTTT
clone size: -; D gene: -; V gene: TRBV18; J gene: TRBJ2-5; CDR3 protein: CASSPTSREGETQYF; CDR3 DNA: TGTGCCAGCTCACCCACAAGCAGGGAAGGAGAGACCCAGTACTTC
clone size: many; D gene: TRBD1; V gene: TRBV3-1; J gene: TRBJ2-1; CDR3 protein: CASSRDSYNEQFF; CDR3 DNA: TGTGCCAGCAGTCGGGACAGCTACAATGAGCAGTTCTTC
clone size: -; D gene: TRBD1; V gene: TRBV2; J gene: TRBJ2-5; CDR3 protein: CASTGGRLETQYF; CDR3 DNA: TGTGCCAGCACAGGGGGCAGGTTGGAGACCCAGTACTTC
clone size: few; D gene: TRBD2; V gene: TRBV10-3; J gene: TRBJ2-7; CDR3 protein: CAISESVAGKPYEQYF; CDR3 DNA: TGTGCCATCAGTGAGTCGGTAGCGGGAAAGCCCTACGAGCAGTACTTC
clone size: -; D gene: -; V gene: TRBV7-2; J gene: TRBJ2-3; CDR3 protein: CASSLVGGGFTDTQYF; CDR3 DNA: TGTGCCAGCAGCTTAGTCGGGGGCGGTTTCACAGATACGCAGTATTTT
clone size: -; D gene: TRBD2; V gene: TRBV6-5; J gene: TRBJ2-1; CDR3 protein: CASSPGLVLGNEQFF; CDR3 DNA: TGTGCCAGCAGTCCCGGACTAGTCCTTGGCAATGAGCAGTTCTTC